These T cell receptor beta chains were read from a single sample in a study of cytomegalovirus exposure and HLA in healthy donors. Here immunoSEQ multiplex PCR was the method, and the copy in TCRdb shows in-frame clones only, minus some. The repertoire includes some 170,000 clones, around 79% of them detected once, and about 4.4% sits in the top ten. Sequenced input: PBMCs. The receptor source for this set is a man between 35 and 55 years old in good health and CMV-seronegative. Both conserved end residues are part of each CDR3. Each record gives: D gene, J gene, V gene, clone size, CDR3 length, CDR3 DNA, CDR3 protein. D genes are given only for firm matches. Size is omitted from some rows. Given values are once, few, many or a class for expanded clones.

>TRBD1|TRBJ2-1|TRBV27|.|17
TGTGCCAGCAGTCCATGGGACAGAGTTAGCTCCTACAATGAGCAGTTCTTC
CASSPWDRVSSYNEQFF
>TRBD1|TRBJ1-2|TRBV14|.|14
TGTGCCAGCAGCACCGGACAGGGTCATTATGGCTACACCTTC
CASSTGQGHYGYTF
>.|TRBJ1-3|TRBV2|.|15
TGTGCCAGCAGTGAGGTAGGGGCGTCCGGAAACACCATATATTTT
CASSEVGASGNTIYF
>.|TRBJ1-2|TRBV19|few|11
TGTGCCAGTACGTCCCTCAGTGGCTACACCTTC
CASTSLSGYTF
>.|TRBJ2-5|TRBV7-2|.|14
TGTGCCAGCAGCTTTTCACAGACCCAAGAGACCCAGTACTTC
CASSFSQTQETQYF
>TRBD1|TRBJ2-7|TRBV6-5|.|14
TGTGCCAGCAGTTACAGAGGACAGGGTTCTGAGCAGTACTTC
CASSYRGQGSEQYF
>.|TRBJ2-1|TRBV19|.|12
TGTGCCAGTAGCTTTAGACGGGGTGAGCAGTTCTTC
CASSFRRGEQFF
>.|TRBJ2-1|TRBV7-3|.|13
TGTGCCAGCAGCTTAACTCACGGGAATGAGCAGTTCTTC
CASSLTHGNEQFF
>TRBD1|TRBJ2-7|TRBV4-1|many|16
TGCGCCAGCAGTCAGGACCGGGACAGAGGCTCCTACGAGCAGTACTTC
CASSQDRDRGSYEQYF
>TRBD1|TRBJ1-5|TRBV18|.|16
TGTGCCAGCTCACCAGACAAGGGGGCGGGCAATCAGCCCCAGCATTTT
CASSPDKGAGNQPQHF